Listed here is a single T cell receptor (beta chain). Treatment noted: randomized to nivolumab then ipilimumab (arm A) or the reverse (arm B). CDR1 is SGHNT, CDR2 YENEEA, per germline. This CDR3 is 14 amino acids long. Trimming shortened V by 0 bases and J by 0 bases, and 5 bases separated the two germline ends. The data stem from a study of sequential checkpoint blockade in melanoma. Study information: After nivolumab or ipilimumab alone, some 22 patients had week-13 rebiopsies.

Sequenced by immunoSEQ multiplex PCR; TCRdb stores in-frame clones only, minus some. The sample holds about 11,000 clones, less than 30% seen once. The source of this sequence is a human donor with melanoma. The chain employs TRBV11-3 and TRBJ1-1; D unclear. Specimen: tumor tissue (inferred from file names), collected from a patient given nivolumab and ipilimumab in sequence. The chain's CDR3 is CASSLDRLNTEAFF. The CDR3 coding sequence is TGTGCCAGCAGCTTAGACAGGTTGAACACTGAAGCTTTCTTT.